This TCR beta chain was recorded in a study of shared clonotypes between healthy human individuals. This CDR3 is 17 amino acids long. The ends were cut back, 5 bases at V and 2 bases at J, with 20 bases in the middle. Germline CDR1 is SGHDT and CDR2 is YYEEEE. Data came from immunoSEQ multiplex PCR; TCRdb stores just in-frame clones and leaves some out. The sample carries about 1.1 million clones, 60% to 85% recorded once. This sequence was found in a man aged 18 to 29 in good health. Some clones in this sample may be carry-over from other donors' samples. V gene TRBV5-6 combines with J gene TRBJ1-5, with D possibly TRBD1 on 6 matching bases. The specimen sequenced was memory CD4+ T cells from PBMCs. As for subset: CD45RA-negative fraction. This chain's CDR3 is CASSRGNRDLRNQPQHF. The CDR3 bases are TGTGCCAGCAGTCGCGGGAACAGGGATCTTCGCAATCAGCCCCAGCATTTT. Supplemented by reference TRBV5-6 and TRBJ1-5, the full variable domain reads DAGVTQSPTHLIKTRGQQVTLRCSPKSGHDTVSWYQQALGQGPQFIFQYYEEEERQRGNFPDRFSGHQFPNYSSELNVNALLLGDSALYLCASSRGNRDLRNQPQHFGDGTRLSIL.